This T cell receptor beta chain was sequenced during a study of cytomegalovirus exposure and HLA in healthy donors. Study information: A data release that came early held some 79 million unique TCRs from HLA-typed donors. Overall study findings and caveats: Rarity characterized most TCR sequences, yet some public TCRs appeared in many donors. The classifier, whose performance was assessed in both the original and validation cohorts, reportedly diagnosed cytomegalovirus status with high specificity and sensitivity.

Comment on this clone: Antigen specificity is unknown.

The PCR had 60 Vbeta and 13 Jbeta primers. Profiling relied on immunoSEQ multiplex PCR, and the TCRdb table lists in-frame clones only, not all of them. This table holds under 150,000 clones, around 81% found once. Germline-derived CDR1 and CDR2 are MGHDK and SYGVNS. V lost 5 bases to trimming and J lost 6 bases, with 23 bases between them. The CDR3 runs to 17 residues. The V and J genes are TRBV25-1 and TRBJ2-4; the D gene is possibly TRBD1 (6 bases). The sequenced sample consisted of PBMCs. The sequence was obtained from a woman in her 50s in good health and CMV-seronegative. In nucleotides, the CDR3 is TGTGCCAGCAGTCCATCAGTCCCAGGGGCGGTAGGAAACATTCAGTACTTC. It encodes CASSPSVPGAVGNIQYF.